Listed here is a single T cell receptor beta chain. It has no known antigen specificity. It has no much larger one-base neighbor in the sample; base qualities were not kept. The V end gives up 5 bases and the J end 13 bases, leaving 13 bases in the junction not matched to a gene. The germline V gene gives CDR1 as SGHTA and CDR2 as FQGNSA. Its CDR3 holds 14 amino acids, cysteine through phenylalanine. This entry keeps only the CDR3 DNA: 42 bases, framed from base 1. Library prep was done by 5' RACE. The run used an Illumina HiSeq 2500. A second PCR of roughly 7 to 11 cycles was performed with a sample-barcoded 5' primer and a J-beta primer mix. Each TCR beta cDNA molecule received a unique molecular identifier from a template-switch 5' adaptor carrying 12 random nucleotides. Each sample yielded at least 2.5 million CDR3-containing paired-end reads. First-strand cDNA was synthesized from all RNA with the Mint cDNA synthesis kit, primed by a TRBC-specific oligonucleotide. All cDNA was treated with uracil-DNA glycosylase and then went through a first 18-cycle PCR with the universal primers M1SS and BC2_uni_R. On the study's bioinformatics: Each sample was normalized by randomly selecting 1 million high-quality reads, each carrying a distinct molecular identifier. Instead of being binned into consensus sequences, reads with shared molecular identifiers were discarded. MiTCR, with a Q25 quality threshold and the strictest error-elimination algorithm, was used for CDR3 identification, clonotype clustering and error correction. A nonparametric unseen species model using Euler transformation provided a lower-bound estimate of total TCR beta diversity. TCRdb itself trimmed the public reads at Q25 with fastp, ran MiXCR and retained productive beta chains. Each CDR3 protein gets just one entry, which takes the most common genes and DNA from the rows behind it. In this record, the V and J calls reflect TCRdb's handling and not the investigators' own analysis. Here the sample has about 800,000 distinct CDR3 sequences; 55% to 75% occur a single time. Approximately 23% of the sample rests with the top ten.

This entry comes from a study of blood T cells in healthy people across ages (dated by TCRdb to between 2014 and 2017). Regarding the study in general: In model experiments, template switching captured about one uniquely barcoded TCR beta cDNA molecule for every two T cells. To avoid experimental bias, donors of different ages were randomly spread across the sequencing lanes. To track age-related changes in TCR beta repertoire diversity, the study relied on deep sequencing normalized with unique cDNA molecular identifiers. For two donors (one aged 18 to 30 and one aged 80 or older), the study analyzed two additional independent replicas of 1 million unique cDNA reads from the same blood draw. The donors were split into four age groups: young (average roughly 15 years), middle-aged (nearly 40), aged (roughly 68) and long-lived (approximately 80). What the research found in general, with its limitations: Estimates of total diversity from one million sequenced T cells were regarded as lower bounds and underestimates. Because the CMV infection status of the donors was unknown, age-related changes in expanded clonotypes may potentially have been confounded. A strong correlation was found between observed TCR beta diversity and the percentage of naive T cells measured by flow cytometry. Conclusive comparison of naive and antigen-experienced compartments was prevented by the profiling of bulk unsorted PBMCs. Compared with the aged group, the long-lived group had more naive CD4+ T cells, fewer expanded clones and increased TCR diversity, suggesting age selection. Observed TCR beta diversity per million T cells fell roughly linearly with age, and a significant reduction was already apparent by age around 44.

The roughly 39 donors, aged about 6 to 95 years, were systemically healthy Caucasian individuals from Russia. About 9.1 milliliters of peripheral blood were collected from each donor into EDTA-treated Vacutainer tubes. Ficoll-Paque density-gradient centrifugation was used to isolate PBMCs, with at least 6 million obtained per sample. Total RNA, at least 6 micrograms per sample, was extracted from PBMCs with Trizol reagent. Naive CD45RAhigh/CD27high T cell percentages were measured by flow cytometry on a PBMC aliquot from every donor. The V and J segments used are TRBV7-2 and TRBJ2-4; 8 bases in the middle match TRBD2. Sequencing was carried out using blood. This TCR came from a man aged 30 to 45 in good health. The bases are TGTGCCAGCAGCCCCCGGGGGGGGCTTAGGTGGCAGTACTTC. It translates as CASSPRGGLRWQYF.